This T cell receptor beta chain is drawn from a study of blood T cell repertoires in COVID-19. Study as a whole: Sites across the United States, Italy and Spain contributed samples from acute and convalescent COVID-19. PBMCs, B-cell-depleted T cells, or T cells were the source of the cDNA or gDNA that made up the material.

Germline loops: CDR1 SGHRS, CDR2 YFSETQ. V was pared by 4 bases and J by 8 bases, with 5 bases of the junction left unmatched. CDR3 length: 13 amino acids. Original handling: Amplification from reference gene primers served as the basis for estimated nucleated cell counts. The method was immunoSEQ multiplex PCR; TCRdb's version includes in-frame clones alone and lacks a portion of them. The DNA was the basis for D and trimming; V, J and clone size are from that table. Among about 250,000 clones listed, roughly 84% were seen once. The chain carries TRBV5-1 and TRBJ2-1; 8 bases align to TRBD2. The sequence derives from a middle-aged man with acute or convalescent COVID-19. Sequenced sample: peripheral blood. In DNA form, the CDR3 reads TGCGCCAGCAGCGCGGGACTAGTCCATGAGCAGTTCTTC. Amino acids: CASSAGLVHEQFF.